This is a list of T cell receptor beta chains from one sample in a study of Ad26.COV2.S vaccination and SARS-CoV-2 variants. Only in-frame clones appear in the TCRdb table, and some are missing; sequencing was by immunoSEQ multiplex PCR. The table shows around 270,000 clones, with around 88% occurring only once. The specimen was peripheral blood, collected in a trial of Ad26.COV2.S vaccine versus placebo. The receptors were sampled from a person between 18 and 65 years old who received the Ad26.COV2.S COVID-19 vaccine or a placebo. Each CDR3 is given with its conserved first and last residue. Fields, in order: clone size, V gene, J gene, D gene, CDR3 protein, CDR3 DNA. D genes are given only for firm matches. Expanded clones get a size class; other rows say once, few or many, or leave the size out.

abundance: many
v_gene: TRBV5-6
j_gene: TRBJ2-7
d_gene: NA
CDR3aa: CASSFGATPYEQYF
CDR3nt: TGTGCCAGCAGCTTCGGGGCTACCCCTTACGAGCAGTACTTC

abundance: NA
v_gene: TRBV4-3
j_gene: TRBJ2-1
d_gene: TRBD2
CDR3aa: CASSQYPPAGATNEQFF
CDR3nt: TGCGCCAGCAGCCAATACCCCCCCGCGGGAGCAACGAATGAGCAGTTCTTC

abundance: NA
v_gene: TRBV18
j_gene: TRBJ1-1
d_gene: NA
CDR3aa: CASSPRWKSERSNTEAFF
CDR3nt: TGTGCCAGCTCACCACGATGGAAGAGTGAGCGGAGTAACACTGAAGCTTTCTTT

abundance: few
v_gene: TRBV19
j_gene: TRBJ1-1
d_gene: NA
CDR3aa: CASSSRTEAFF
CDR3nt: TGTGCCAGTAGTAGCAGGACTGAAGCTTTCTTT

abundance: NA
v_gene: TRBV5-6
j_gene: TRBJ2-1
d_gene: NA
CDR3aa: CASSLNGDLWEQFF
CDR3nt: TGTGCCAGCAGCTTGAATGGGGACCTATGGGAGCAGTTCTTC

abundance: once
v_gene: TRBV7-7
j_gene: TRBJ1-4
d_gene: TRBD1
CDR3aa: CASSLGTGGTNEKLFF
CDR3nt: TGTGCCAGCAGCTTAGGGACAGGGGGAACTAATGAAAAACTGTTTTTT

abundance: NA
v_gene: TRBV4-2
j_gene: TRBJ1-6
d_gene: TRBD1
CDR3aa: CASSQPGGYNSPLHF
CDR3nt: TGTGCCAGCAGCCAACCAGGGGGCTATAATTCACCCCTCCACTTT

abundance: NA
v_gene: TRBV6-6
j_gene: TRBJ2-1
d_gene: TRBD1
CDR3aa: CASSSGQANEQFF
CDR3nt: TGTGCCAGCAGTTCGGGACAGGCTAATGAGCAGTTCTTC

abundance: NA
v_gene: TRBV2
j_gene: TRBJ1-1
d_gene: TRBD1
CDR3aa: CASSEPRTGGSEAFF
CDR3nt: TGTGCCAGCAGTGAACCTCGGACAGGGGGCTCTGAAGCTTTCTTT

abundance: NA
v_gene: TRBV10-3
j_gene: TRBJ2-1
d_gene: TRBD2
CDR3aa: CAISDGTTNEQFF
CDR3nt: TGTGCCATCAGTGATGGGACTACCAATGAGCAGTTCTTC

abundance: NA
v_gene: TRBV4-3
j_gene: TRBJ2-5
d_gene: TRBD2
CDR3aa: CASSPLWTRRETQYF
CDR3nt: TGCGCCAGCAGCCCCCTGTGGACTAGGCGGGAGACCCAGTACTTC